Listed below are T cell receptor beta chains from one sample, sequenced in a study of blood T cell repertoires in COVID-19. The protocol was immunoSEQ multiplex PCR, while the TCRdb copy is restricted to in-frame clones and leaves out a portion. The sample carries approximately 200,000 clones, 70% to 90% recorded once. The material sequenced was peripheral blood. Receptor source: a man aged 60-69 years with acute or convalescent COVID-19. CDR3s include the opening cysteine and the closing phenylalanine or tryptophan. A D gene is named only where the DNA matches it firmly. Size is omitted from some rows. Given values are once, few, many or a class for expanded clones.

abundance: once
j_gene: TRBJ2-1
d_gene: TRBD2
v_gene: TRBV2
CDR3nt: TGTGCCAGCAGGGCGAGGACTAGCGGGAGCAATGAGCAGTTCTTC
CDR3aa: CASRARTSGSNEQFF

abundance: NA
j_gene: TRBJ2-2
d_gene: NA
v_gene: TRBV5-8
CDR3nt: TGTGCCAGCAGCTTGGGCAGGAATAAGAACACCGGGGAGCTGTTTTTT
CDR3aa: CASSLGRNKNTGELFF

abundance: NA
j_gene: TRBJ2-3
d_gene: NA
v_gene: TRBV5-1
CDR3nt: TGCGCCAGCAGCTTGGAAGTCACCACACCAGATACGCAGTATTTT
CDR3aa: CASSLEVTTPDTQYF

abundance: NA
j_gene: TRBJ1-1
d_gene: NA
v_gene: TRBV28
CDR3nt: TGTGCCAGCAGTTTATTCCAGGGGACGACTGAAGCTTTCTTT
CDR3aa: CASSLFQGTTEAFF

abundance: NA
j_gene: TRBJ2-7
d_gene: NA
v_gene: TRBV15
CDR3nt: TGTGCCACCAGCAGAGATCCCACTTCCTACGAGCAGTACTTC
CDR3aa: CATSRDPTSYEQYF

abundance: NA
j_gene: TRBJ1-4
d_gene: NA
v_gene: TRBV5-8
CDR3nt: TGTGCCAGCAGCCCCGGGAGGCCGGCACGATATGAAAAACTGTTTTTT
CDR3aa: CASSPGRPARYEKLFF

abundance: NA
j_gene: TRBJ2-1
d_gene: TRBD2
v_gene: TRBV6-8
CDR3nt: TGTGCCAGCAGTTGGAAGCGGGGCTCCTACAATGAGCAGTTCTTC
CDR3aa: CASSWKRGSYNEQFF

abundance: NA
j_gene: TRBJ1-2
d_gene: NA
v_gene: TRBV28
CDR3nt: TGTGCCAGCGGCCGGGACAACCGAGTCTGGGTGGGTGGCTACACCTTC
CDR3aa: CASGRDNRVWVGGYTF

abundance: NA
j_gene: TRBJ2-5
d_gene: NA
v_gene: TRBV29-1
CDR3nt: TGCGGAGGAAACAGAGACCAAGAGACCCAGTACTTC
CDR3aa: CGGNRDQETQYF

abundance: NA
j_gene: TRBJ2-2
d_gene: TRBD2
v_gene: TRBV27
CDR3nt: TGTGCCAGCAGTGTTAGCGGGAGGGCTCCCGGGGAGCTGTTTTTT
CDR3aa: CASSVSGRAPGELFF

abundance: once
j_gene: TRBJ1-1
d_gene: NA
v_gene: TRBV7-9
CDR3nt: TGTGCCAGCAACCAAAGGCGGGGCATGAACACTGAAGCTTTCTTT
CDR3aa: CASNQRRGMNTEAFF

abundance: NA
j_gene: TRBJ2-1
d_gene: TRBD1
v_gene: TRBV7-2
CDR3nt: TGTGCCAGCAGCTTAGCGAGGGACAGTGTGTCGGCTTTTGAGCAGTTCTTC
CDR3aa: CASSLARDSVSAFEQFF

abundance: NA
j_gene: TRBJ1-5
d_gene: NA
v_gene: TRBV2
CDR3nt: TGTGCCAGCAGGGGGACTACGAGCAATCAGCCCCAGCATTTT
CDR3aa: CASRGTTSNQPQHF

abundance: NA
j_gene: TRBJ1-5
d_gene: TRBD1
v_gene: TRBV2
CDR3nt: TGTGCCAGCAGTGGCGGACAGGAAAAGCCCCAGCATTTT
CDR3aa: CASSGGQEKPQHF

abundance: NA
j_gene: TRBJ1-3
d_gene: NA
v_gene: TRBV28
CDR3nt: TGTGCCAGCAGCCCACAGTACTCTGGAAACACCATATATTTT
CDR3aa: CASSPQYSGNTIYF

abundance: NA
j_gene: TRBJ2-7
d_gene: TRBD2
v_gene: TRBV4-1
CDR3nt: TGCGCCAGCAGCCAACAGGTTAGCGGGAGTGTCCACGAGCAGTACTTC
CDR3aa: CASSQQVSGSVHEQYF

abundance: NA
j_gene: TRBJ2-3
d_gene: TRBD1
v_gene: TRBV5-1
CDR3nt: TGCGCCAGCAGCTTGGGACAGGGGTCCACAGATACGCAGTATTTT
CDR3aa: CASSLGQGSTDTQYF

abundance: NA
j_gene: TRBJ2-7
d_gene: TRBD2
v_gene: TRBV19
CDR3nt: TGTGCCAGTAGTCGCCTAGCGGGACAGTACGAGCAGTACTTC
CDR3aa: CASSRLAGQYEQYF

abundance: NA
j_gene: TRBJ1-2
d_gene: NA
v_gene: TRBV6-1
CDR3nt: TGTGCCAGCAGTGGTGTCAGCGCAAGTTCTAACTATGGCTACACCTTC
CDR3aa: CASSGVSASSNYGYTF

abundance: NA
j_gene: TRBJ1-5
d_gene: TRBD1
v_gene: TRBV9
CDR3nt: TGTGCCAGCAGCGTCCCCCCGGGACAGGGAATTAAGGGAGACTGCCGGCCCCAGCATTTT
CDR3aa: CASSVPPGQGIKGDCRPQHF

abundance: few
j_gene: TRBJ2-7
d_gene: NA
v_gene: TRBV5-1
CDR3nt: TGCGCCAGCAGCCCGGGGATCGCCTACGAGCAGTACTTC
CDR3aa: CASSPGIAYEQYF

abundance: NA
j_gene: TRBJ2-7
d_gene: TRBD1
v_gene: TRBV20-1
CDR3nt: TGCAGTGCTAGTTTGGACGACAGGGGACGCTACGAGCAGTACTTC
CDR3aa: CSASLDDRGRYEQYF

abundance: few
j_gene: TRBJ1-5
d_gene: TRBD1
v_gene: TRBV19
CDR3nt: TGTGCCAGTAGTTCCGGACAGGGCATGAATCAGCCCCAGCATTTT
CDR3aa: CASSSGQGMNQPQHF

abundance: NA
j_gene: TRBJ1-3
d_gene: NA
v_gene: TRBV15
CDR3nt: TGTGCCACCAGCAGAGTGTTGAGTCAAATCTCTGGAAACACCATATATTTT
CDR3aa: CATSRVLSQISGNTIYF

abundance: NA
j_gene: TRBJ2-7
d_gene: TRBD2
v_gene: TRBV24-1
CDR3nt: TGTGCCACCAGTGTGCGGGAGAGGCCGGACGAGCAGTACTTC
CDR3aa: CATSVRERPDEQYF

abundance: NA
j_gene: TRBJ1-5
d_gene: NA
v_gene: TRBV19
CDR3nt: TGTGCCAGTAGTATACAGGTGGGAGATCAGCCCCAGCATTTT
CDR3aa: CASSIQVGDQPQHF

abundance: NA
j_gene: TRBJ1-1
d_gene: NA
v_gene: TRBV18
CDR3nt: TGTGCCAGCTCATCGGGGGACGGGGGCACTGAAGCTTTCTTT
CDR3aa: CASSSGDGGTEAFF

abundance: NA
j_gene: TRBJ2-5
d_gene: TRBD1
v_gene: TRBV6-8
CDR3nt: TGTGCCAGCAGCCCCGTGGACAGGGGCGGGGAGACCCAGTACTTC
CDR3aa: CASSPVDRGGETQYF

abundance: NA
j_gene: TRBJ2-7
d_gene: NA
v_gene: TRBV18
CDR3nt: TGTGCCAGCTCACCACTCCCGGGGGTGAGCTCCTACGAGCAGTACTTC
CDR3aa: CASSPLPGVSSYEQYF

abundance: NA
j_gene: TRBJ2-7
d_gene: NA
v_gene: TRBV7-8
CDR3nt: TGTGCCAGCAGCTTAGGTCGGGGATTACACGAGCAGTACTTC
CDR3aa: CASSLGRGLHEQYF

abundance: NA
j_gene: TRBJ2-7
d_gene: TRBD1
v_gene: TRBV6-6
CDR3nt: TGTGCCAGCAGTTACTCCGGGGACAGGGGGCCCTACGAGCAGTACTTC
CDR3aa: CASSYSGDRGPYEQYF

abundance: NA
j_gene: TRBJ2-7
d_gene: TRBD2
v_gene: TRBV19
CDR3nt: TGTGCCAGTAGTCTTCGGGCTAGCGGGCGACTCTCCTACGAGCAGTACTTC
CDR3aa: CASSLRASGRLSYEQYF

abundance: NA
j_gene: TRBJ1-5
d_gene: TRBD1
v_gene: TRBV23-1
CDR3nt: TGCGCCAGCAGACCTAACAGGGGCTGCAATCAGCCCCAGCATTTT
CDR3aa: CASRPNRGCNQPQHF

abundance: NA
j_gene: TRBJ2-3
d_gene: NA
v_gene: TRBV9
CDR3nt: TGTGCCAGCAGCGTAGGAGTGTGGAGCACAGATACGCAGTATTTT
CDR3aa: CASSVGVWSTDTQYF

abundance: NA
j_gene: TRBJ1-2
d_gene: NA
v_gene: TRBV6-5
CDR3nt: TGTGCCAGCAGTTACTCGATAGGGGACTATGGCTACACCTTC
CDR3aa: CASSYSIGDYGYTF

abundance: NA
j_gene: TRBJ2-1
d_gene: TRBD2
v_gene: TRBV27
CDR3nt: TGTGCCAGCAGCCGGACTAGCGGGACCAATGAGCAGTTCTTC
CDR3aa: CASSRTSGTNEQFF

abundance: NA
j_gene: TRBJ2-7
d_gene: TRBD1
v_gene: TRBV28
CDR3nt: TGTGCCAGCAGTCCCGGGACAGTAAGATCCTACGAGCAGTACTTC
CDR3aa: CASSPGTVRSYEQYF

abundance: NA
j_gene: TRBJ2-5
d_gene: TRBD1
v_gene: TRBV19
CDR3nt: TGTGCCAGTAGTACCCTACAGGGGTTTTCAGAGACCCAGTACTTC
CDR3aa: CASSTLQGFSETQYF

abundance: NA
j_gene: TRBJ2-2
d_gene: TRBD2
v_gene: TRBV10-3
CDR3nt: TGTGCCTCGGGACTAGCGGTCACCGGGGAGCTGTTTTTT
CDR3aa: CASGLAVTGELFF

abundance: once
j_gene: TRBJ1-5
d_gene: TRBD1
v_gene: TRBV28
CDR3nt: TGTGCCAGCAGTTTAAAAACAGGGGTCAATCAGCCCCAGCATTTT
CDR3aa: CASSLKTGVNQPQHF

abundance: NA
j_gene: TRBJ2-5
d_gene: TRBD2
v_gene: TRBV9
CDR3nt: TGTGCCAGCAGCGTAGGGGATGTCGGGAGGGCCGTTGCGGAGACCCAGTACTTC
CDR3aa: CASSVGDVGRAVAETQYF

abundance: NA
j_gene: TRBJ2-3
d_gene: NA
v_gene: TRBV28
CDR3nt: TGTGCCAGCACTACATCAGGGGATACGCAGTATTTT
CDR3aa: CASTTSGDTQYF

abundance: NA
j_gene: TRBJ2-5
d_gene: TRBD2
v_gene: TRBV5-1
CDR3nt: TGCGCCAGCAGCTTGGGGACTAGCGGGAGAAAGACCCAGTACTTC
CDR3aa: CASSLGTSGRKTQYF

abundance: NA
j_gene: TRBJ1-5
d_gene: NA
v_gene: TRBV19
CDR3nt: TGTGCCAGTAGTAGGGGGAGGACAATCCTCCAACAGCCCCAGCATTTT
CDR3aa: CASSRGRTILQQPQHF

abundance: NA
j_gene: TRBJ1-4
d_gene: NA
v_gene: TRBV24-1
CDR3nt: TGTGCCACCAGTGCTCCAGGCACGGAAAAACTGTTTTTT
CDR3aa: CATSAPGTEKLFF

abundance: NA
j_gene: TRBJ2-1
d_gene: TRBD2
v_gene: TRBV7-3
CDR3nt: TGTGCCAGCAGCTTAAAGCCCTCTACTAGCGGGAGGGCCGGGGAGCAGTTCTTC
CDR3aa: CASSLKPSTSGRAGEQFF